This TCR beta chain was recovered during a study of blood T cell repertoires in COVID-19 (dated by TCRdb to 2018 to 2020). Some background on the complete study: Samples from collaborators originated in the United States, Italy and Spain and spanned both the acute and convalescent phases of COVID-19. The samples were drawn from two sources: the first 160 participants of the ongoing ImmuneRACE study, and 1,000 to 1,500 subjects contributed by 6 global collaborators. The prospective study material was composed of cDNA or gDNA derived from T cells, B-cell-depleted T cells, or PBMCs. Subjects who had been exposed to COVID-19, were actively infected with it, or had recovered from it provided the deeply sampled blood TCRbeta repertoires that made up the dataset. A freely available public database, intended as a resource for researchers studying the immune response to SARS-CoV-2, is where the repertoires were released. A de-identified subject ID, COVID-19 status, age in years and sex were almost always included in the sample metadata. HLA class I and class II types, where available, came from metadata supplied by the sample provider rather than from assay-based typing.

Whole blood was collected in K2EDTA tubes by collaborating institutions according to the institutions' own protocols. For TCRbeta analysis, collaborators shipped samples as frozen whole blood, isolated PBMCs, or DNA extracted from either of those sample types. Beyond this particular receptor, the publication reports: Clinical and demographic metadata were provided uncurated, with the amount varying by source and participant.

TCRbeta CDR3 regions were amplified from genomic DNA by means of the immunoSEQ Assay, a bias-controlled multiplex PCR. As for the authors' bioinformatics: The number of nucleated cells in each sample was estimated from the amplification of reference gene primers within the assay. To quantify the absolute abundance of each unique TCRbeta CDR3 rearrangement, sequence reads were collapsed and filtered. For each sample, productive Simpson clonality was calculated as the square root of Simpson's diversity index over productive rearrangements. This is the immuneACCESS table as TCRdb keeps it, with only in-frame sequences that have V and J called. A part of the clones is gone; compared with another copy, unresolved V genes explain less than half, and the rest is unexplained. V, J and clone size are those of that table, while D and trimming were read from the DNA. The sample table shows about 68,000 clones, and approximately 90% are seen once. More than 2.5% of the sample is in the top ten clones.

Comments on this clone: It has no known antigen specificity. No clone much larger than this one lies a single base away; base qualities are absent.

The receptor comes from a man aged 50-59 years with acute or convalescent COVID-19. The sample taken for sequencing was peripheral blood.

The CDR3 here reads CASSTTSGRRHEQYF. The DNA reads as follows: TGTGCCAGTAGTACGACTAGCGGGAGACGCCACGAGCAGTACTTC. The sequence joins TRBV19 to TRBJ2-7, with 12 bases aligning to TRBD2. V ends up 4 bases short and J 5 bases short, with an unmatched junction base count of 6. The CDR3 sequence holds 15 residues, the cysteine and phenylalanine included. Just CDR3 DNA is preserved here, 45 bases in frame from base 1. Based on the germline V gene (reference sequence), the CDR1 and CDR2 sequences are LNHDA and SQIVND.